Following are 21 T cell receptor beta chains from one sample sequenced in a study of cytotoxic CD8 clonotypes in ibrutinib-treated CLL. TCRdb keeps only in-frame clones here, not all; method: immunoSEQ multiplex PCR. The table includes around 160,000 clones, roughly 80% detected once. The sample here was PBMCs, taken after 12 months of ibrutinib treatment. These TCRs come from a human donor with chronic lymphocytic leukemia.

This clone was found once. This sequence joins TRBV28 and TRBJ2-4; 9 bases match TRBD1. Germline values: CDR1 MDHEN, CDR2 SYDVKM. This CDR3 has 16 residues. With 6 bases clipped from V and 0 bases from J, the junction kept 6 bases outside the gene matches. The CDR3 coding sequence is TGTGCCAGCAGGCAACAGGGGGCGGCAGCCAAAAACATTCAGTACTTC. Translated, it gives CASRQQGAAAKNIQYF.

The chain couples TRBV10-3 to TRBJ1-1, with D possibly matching TRBD1 (6 bases). Germline V gives CDR1 ENHRY, CDR2 SYGVKD. V was cut by 4 bases and J by 8 bases, with 11 bases left in between. This CDR3 has 12 amino acids. The CDR3 nucleotides are TGTGCCATCAGTGGGACGACAGGCGAAGCTTTCTTT. It encodes CAISGTTGEAFF.

The chain employs TRBV6-1 and TRBJ1-1; D call uncertain. Per the germline V gene, CDR1 is MNHNS and CDR2 is SASEGT. The CDR3 sequence is 12 residues long. V lost 6 bases and J lost 8, with 13 bases in between. The CDR3 loop is CASSSGWFEAFF. CDR3 nucleotides: TGTGCCAGCAGCAGTGGGTGGTTCGAAGCTTTCTTT.

This clone was observed a handful of times. This CDR3 reads CASSPQPSTDTQYF. The CDR3 DNA reads TGTGCCAGCAGCCCCCAGCCTAGCACAGATACGCAGTATTTT. The chain employs TRBV9 and TRBJ2-3; D is unresolved. This CDR3 contains 14 residues. Trimming took off 4 bases at V and 0 bases at J, with 9 bases between the two ends. Germline V lookup: CDR1 SGDLS, CDR2 YYNGEE. The entire variable domain, with the rest obtained from reference TRBV9 and TRBJ2-3, is as follows: DSGVTQTPKHLITATGQRVTLRCSPRSGDLSVYWYQQSLDQGLQFLIQYYNGEERAKGNILERFSAQQFPDLHSELNLSSLELGDSALYFCASSPQPSTDTQYFGPGTRLTVL.

The chain links TRBV23-1 to TRBJ2-5, with a weak D call TRBD2 (6 bases). TRBV23-1 is given ORF status, its function remaining uncertain. Trimming removed 4 bases from V and 0 bases from J, with 24 bases in between. The CDR3 contains 19 residues. The CDR3 here is CASSLAGIGWRGYQETQYF. The CDR3 DNA reads TGCGCCAGCAGTCTCGCGGGGATTGGCTGGCGGGGATACCAAGAGACCCAGTACTTC.

The chain couples TRBV27 to TRBJ2-7; D might be TRBD1 (6 bases). The CDR3 runs 14 residues. The V end was cut by 2 bases, the J end by 3 bases, with 11 bases between. From germline, CDR1 is MNHEY and CDR2 SMNVEV (reference sequence). CDR3 in amino acids: CASSLVQGNYEQYF. The CDR3 bases are TGTGCCAGCAGTTTAGTACAGGGCAACTACGAGCAGTACTTC.

The rearrangement uses TRBV15 and TRBJ1-3, with D possibly matching TRBD1 (5 bases). Germline-derived CDR1 and CDR2 are LNHNV and YYDKDF (reference sequence). The CDR3 has 15 amino acids. Trimming cost V 0 bases and J 2 bases, with 8 bases left between them. The CDR3 region is CATSRDLGAGNTIYF. The CDR3 DNA follows: TGTGCCACCAGCAGAGATTTGGGGGCTGGAAACACCATATATTTT.

The rearrangement joins TRBV4-1 to TRBJ1-2; D gene unclear. Trimming took off 2 bases at V and 6 bases at J, with 19 bases between the two ends. This CDR3 contains 16 residues. Germline CDR1 reads MGHRA; CDR2 reads YSYEKL. Written as DNA, the CDR3 is TGCGCCAGCAGCCAACATCGTTCCCAGCTTCACGATGGCTACACCTTC. It is translated as CASSQHRSQLHDGYTF.

This clone was observed a handful of times. The chain is built from TRBV28 and TRBJ1-2; 8 bases match TRBD1. From germline, CDR1 is MDHEN and CDR2 SYDVKM. J gave up 8 bases and V 6 bases, and 11 bases lay outside the gene matches. The CDR3 runs to 14 residues. The CDR3: CASRNPTGGWGYTF. CDR3 sequence (DNA): TGTGCCAGCAGAAATCCCACAGGGGGGTGGGGCTACACCTTC.

The CDR3 bases are TGTGCCAGCAGCTTAGACAGGGGGGTCGAGCAGTACTTC. Residues: CASSLDRGVEQYF. The chain recombines TRBV11-2 with TRBJ2-7, with a weak D call TRBD1 (7 bases). V was shortened by 0 bases and J by 6 bases, with 9 bases between the two germline ends. The CDR3 spans 13 residues. Germline values: CDR1 SGHAT, CDR2 FQNNGV.

This clone was counted once. The chain joins TRBV2 to TRBJ1-2, with TRBD1 identical over 8 bases. Germline CDR1 reads SNHLY; CDR2 reads FYNNEI. The CDR3 sequence is 11 residues long. V lost 7 bases, J lost 7 bases, and 2 bases stayed unmatched. CDR3: CASKQGGGYTF. The CDR3 DNA reads TGTGCCAGCAAACAGGGGGGTGGCTACACCTTC. Using reference TRBV2 and TRBJ1-2 for the parts outside the CDR3, the full variable domain is EPEVTQTPSHQVTQMGQEVILRCVPISNHLYFYWYRQILGQKVEFLVSFYNNEISEKSEIFDDQFSVERPDGSNFTLKIRSTKLEDSAMYFCASKQGGGYTFGSGTRLTVV.

V gene TRBV28 combines with J gene TRBJ1-1; D perhaps matches TRBD1 (5 bases). The CDR3 is 15 amino acids. The V gene lost 8 bases and the J gene lost 1 base, with 17 bases spanning the gap. Germline V lookup: CDR1 MDHEN, CDR2 SYDVKM. Written as DNA, the CDR3 is TGTGCCAGCCGCAGCTCGAGCGGGGGGAACACTGAAGCTTTCTTT. Protein product: CASRSSSGGNTEAFF.

The gene calls are TRBV5-1 and TRBJ2-7, with 12 bases lining up with TRBD1. From germline, CDR1 is SGHRS and CDR2 YFSETQ. This CDR3 region has 15 residues. Germline trimming cut 4 bases from V and 5 bases from J; bases unmatched to any gene: 7. The CDR3 DNA sequence: TGCGCCAGCAGCCACGGGACAGGGGGCGGCCACGAGCAGTACTTC. This gives the protein CASSHGTGGGHEQYF.

This clone was observed a handful of times. The chain is built from TRBV28 and TRBJ1-1; D unresolved. The CDR3 covers 14 residues. Trimming shortened V by 7 bases and J by 1 base, and 13 bases separated the two germline ends. In germline, CDR1 is MDHEN, CDR2 SYDVKM. CDR3 amino acids: CASMGGRWNTEAFF. The CDR3 DNA sequence: TGTGCCAGCATGGGTGGGAGATGGAACACTGAAGCTTTCTTT.

This clone has a single count. V gene TRBV30 combines with J gene TRBJ1-5; D unclear. V lost 4 bases, J lost 0 bases, and 7 bases lay in between. The CDR3 sequence is 13 residues long. CDR1 is GTSNPN and CDR2 is SVGIG in the germline V gene (reference sequence). CDR3 sequence: CAWTGNSNQPQHF. DNA for the CDR3: TGTGCCTGGACTGGGAATAGCAATCAGCCCCAGCATTTT.

This clone was recorded once. The chain couples TRBV29-1 to TRBJ1-1; TRBD1 might be the D (6 bases). Trimming pared 5 bases from V and 0 bases from J, leaving 10 bases between. Germline lookup yields CDR1 SQVTM and CDR2 ANQGSEA. The CDR3 length is 13 residues. The CDR3 loop is CSVSTGMNTEAFF. Here the CDR3 DNA reads TGCAGCGTTTCCACAGGGATGAACACTGAAGCTTTCTTT.

This clone was found a few times. The chain employs TRBV7-2 and TRBJ2-4; no clear D gene. Trimming left V 2 bases short and J 0 bases short, with 11 bases between. The CDR3 runs 16 residues. Germline assignment: CDR1 SGHTA and CDR2 FQGNSA. This chain's CDR3 is CASSLIGQVAKNIQYF. In nucleotides, the CDR3 is TGTGCCAGCAGCTTAATAGGGCAAGTAGCCAAAAACATTCAGTACTTC.

The chain carries TRBV29-1 and TRBJ2-4, with D possibly being TRBD1 or TRBD2 (7 bases each). Germline V lookup: CDR1 SQVTM, CDR2 ANQGSEA. This CDR3 is built from 14 residues. V was shortened by 6 bases and J by 6 bases, with 18 bases between the two germline ends. The CDR3 region has the DNA TGCAGCGTCGCGGACCGGGGGGACAGAAACATTCAGTACTTC. It yields the protein CSVADRGDRNIQYF.

For this clone: Other nucleotide sequences in the sample specify the same CDR3. The chain links TRBV29-1 to TRBJ2-3, with TRBD2 matching 13 bases. Germline V gene lookup returns CDR1 SQVTM and CDR2 ANQGSEA. The V segment lost 6 bases and the J segment 1 base; nucleotides outside the gene matches: 4. The CDR3 loop spans 15 amino acids. As DNA, the CDR3 is TGCAGCGTGACCGGACTAGCGGGAGGCACAGATACGCAGTATTTT. It yields the protein CSVTGLAGGTDTQYF.

The chain links TRBV5-5 to TRBJ2-4; 9 bases match TRBD1. The trim removed 3 bases at V and 0 bases at J, leaving 16 bases unmatched. The CDR3 loop spans 20 amino acids. Germline-derived CDR1 and CDR2 are SGHKS and YYEKEE (reference sequence). The DNA for the CDR3 is TGTGCCAGCAGCTCCGAGGGCGGGACAGGGAATTACTTAGCCAAAAACATTCAGTACTTC. It codes for CASSSEGGTGNYLAKNIQYF.

The J gene is TRBJ1-3, the V gene TRBV21-1. TRBV21-1 is tagged as a pseudogene. The CDR3 has 20 residues. In nucleotides, the CDR3 is TGTGCCAGCACCAAACACCTAACTGTAACGGCGTGGAACTCTGGAAACACCATATATTTT. It codes for CASTKHLTVTAWNSGNTIYF.